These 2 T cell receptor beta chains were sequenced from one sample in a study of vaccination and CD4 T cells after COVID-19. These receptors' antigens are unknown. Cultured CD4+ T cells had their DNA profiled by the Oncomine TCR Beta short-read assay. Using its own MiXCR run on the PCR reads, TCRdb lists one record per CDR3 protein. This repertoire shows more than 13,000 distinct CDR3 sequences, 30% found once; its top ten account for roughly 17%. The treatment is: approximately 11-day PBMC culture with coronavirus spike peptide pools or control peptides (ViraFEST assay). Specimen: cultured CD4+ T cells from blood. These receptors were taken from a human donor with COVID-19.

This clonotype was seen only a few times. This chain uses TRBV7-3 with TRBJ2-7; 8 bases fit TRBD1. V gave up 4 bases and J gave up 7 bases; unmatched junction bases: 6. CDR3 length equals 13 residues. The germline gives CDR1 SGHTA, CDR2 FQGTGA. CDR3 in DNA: TGTGCCAGCAGCTCGACGACAGGGGTAGAGCAGTACTTC. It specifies CASSSTTGVEQYF.

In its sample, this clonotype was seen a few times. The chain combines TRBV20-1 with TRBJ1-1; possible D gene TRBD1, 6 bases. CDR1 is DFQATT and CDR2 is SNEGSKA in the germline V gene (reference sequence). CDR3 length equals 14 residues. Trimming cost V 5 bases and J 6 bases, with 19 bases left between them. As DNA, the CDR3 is TGCAGTGCTCCACCCCCGGGACAATCTTCTGAAGCTTTCTTT. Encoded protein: CSAPPPGQSSEAFF.